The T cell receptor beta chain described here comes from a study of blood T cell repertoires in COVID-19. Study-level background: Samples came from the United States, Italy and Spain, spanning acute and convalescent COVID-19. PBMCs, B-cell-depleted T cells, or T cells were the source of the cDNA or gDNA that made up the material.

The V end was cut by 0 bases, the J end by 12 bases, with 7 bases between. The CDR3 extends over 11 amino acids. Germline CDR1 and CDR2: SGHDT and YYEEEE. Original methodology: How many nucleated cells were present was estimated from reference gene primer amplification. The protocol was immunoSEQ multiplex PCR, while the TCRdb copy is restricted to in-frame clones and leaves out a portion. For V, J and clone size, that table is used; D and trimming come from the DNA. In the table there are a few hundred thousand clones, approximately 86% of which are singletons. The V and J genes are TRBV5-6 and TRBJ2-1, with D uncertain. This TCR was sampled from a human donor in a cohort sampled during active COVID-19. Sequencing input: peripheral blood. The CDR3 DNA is TGTGCCAGCAGCTTGGCGCCGGGGCAGTTCTTC. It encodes CASSLAPGQFF.